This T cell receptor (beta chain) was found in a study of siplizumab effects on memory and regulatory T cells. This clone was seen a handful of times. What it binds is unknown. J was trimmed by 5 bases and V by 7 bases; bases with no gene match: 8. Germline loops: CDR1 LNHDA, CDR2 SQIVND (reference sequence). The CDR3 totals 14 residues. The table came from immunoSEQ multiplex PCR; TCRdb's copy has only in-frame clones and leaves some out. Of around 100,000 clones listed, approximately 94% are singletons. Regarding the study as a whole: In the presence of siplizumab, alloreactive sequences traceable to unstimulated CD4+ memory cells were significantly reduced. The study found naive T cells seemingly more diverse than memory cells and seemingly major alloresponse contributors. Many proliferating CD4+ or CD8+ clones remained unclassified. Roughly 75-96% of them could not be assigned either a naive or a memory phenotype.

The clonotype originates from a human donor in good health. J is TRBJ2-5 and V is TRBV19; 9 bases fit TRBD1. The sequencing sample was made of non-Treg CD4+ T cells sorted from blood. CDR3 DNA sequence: TGTGCCAGTACTATGACAGGGGGATTGGAGACCCAGTACTTC. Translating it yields CASTMTGGLETQYF.